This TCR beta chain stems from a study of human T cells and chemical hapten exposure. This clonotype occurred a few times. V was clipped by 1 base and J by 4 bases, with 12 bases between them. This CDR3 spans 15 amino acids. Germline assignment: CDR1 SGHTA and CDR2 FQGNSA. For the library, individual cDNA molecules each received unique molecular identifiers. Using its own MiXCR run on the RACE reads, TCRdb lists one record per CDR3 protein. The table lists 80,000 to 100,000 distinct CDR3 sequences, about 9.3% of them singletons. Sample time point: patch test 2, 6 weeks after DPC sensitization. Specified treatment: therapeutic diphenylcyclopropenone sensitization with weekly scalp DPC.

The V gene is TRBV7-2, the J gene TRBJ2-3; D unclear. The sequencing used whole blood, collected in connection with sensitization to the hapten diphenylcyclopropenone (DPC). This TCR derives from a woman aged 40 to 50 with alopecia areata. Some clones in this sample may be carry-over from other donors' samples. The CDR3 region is CASSLGNRKADTQYF. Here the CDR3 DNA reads TGTGCCAGCAGCTTAGGGAATAGGAAGGCAGATACGCAGTATTTT. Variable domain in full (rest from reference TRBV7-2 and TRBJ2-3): GAGVSQSPSNKVTEKGKDVELRCDPISGHTALYWYRQSLGQGLEFLIYFQGNSAPDKSGLPSDRFSAERTGGSVSTLTIQRTQQEDSAVYLCASSLGNRKADTQYFGPGTRLTVL.